A single sample is the source of the 22 T cell receptor beta chains below, sequenced in a study of T cell repertoires in cytomegalovirus infection. TCRdb ran MiXCR on the reads and lists one entry per CDR3 protein. This sample yields about 490,000 distinct CDR3 sequences, of which more than 20% are seen a single time; about 13% belongs to the top ten. The sequenced sample was PBMCs. These receptors all come from a human donor in good health (CMV status not recorded). Some clones in this sample may be carry-over from other donors' samples.

The rearrangement joins TRBV12-3 or TRBV12-4 to TRBJ2-4, with 7 bases lining up with TRBD2. There are 17 residues in the CDR3. V lost 8 bases and J lost 3; bases outside the gene matches: 16. The CDR3 reads CASLWVYGASGKNIQYF. DNA of the CDR3: TGTGCCAGCCTTTGGGTTTATGGGGCTAGCGGCAAAAACATTCAGTACTTC.

The rearrangement uses TRBV19 and TRBJ2-5; TRBD2 aligns across 14 bases. V lost 6 bases and J lost 3; bases outside the gene matches: 3. CDR1 is LNHDA and CDR2 is SQIVND in the germline V gene (reference sequence). This CDR3 contains 15 residues. Written as DNA, the CDR3 is TGTGCCAGTAGGGAGACTAGCGGGAGGGAAGAGACCCAGTACTTC. Its translation is CASRETSGREETQYF.

This clonotype has a handful of counts. The gene calls are TRBV7-3 and TRBJ1-1; D is unclear. CDR3 length equals 14 residues. Germline V lookup: CDR1 SGHTA, CDR2 FQGTGA. V was shortened by 2 bases and J by 0 bases, with 7 bases between the two germline ends. This CDR3 reads CASSLFPMNTEAFF. CDR3 coding DNA: TGTGCCAGCAGCTTATTTCCCATGAACACTGAAGCTTTCTTT.

The V call is TRBV19, the J call TRBJ2-4, with D uncertain. V shed 5 bases and J shed 0 bases, with 14 bases lying between them. In germline, CDR1 is LNHDA, CDR2 SQIVND (reference sequence). This CDR3 contains 16 residues. The CDR3 DNA reads TGTGCCAGTAGTGCCAAGAACTTACTAGCCAAAAACATTCAGTACTTC. It encodes CASSAKNLLAKNIQYF.

The CDR3 DNA is TGTGCCAGCAGCTTAGATTCTTCCGCCGTGGTAGCCCTTTATAATTCACCCCTCCACTTT. Protein product: CASSLDSSAVVALYNSPLHF. The chain is built from TRBV11-2 and TRBJ1-6, with D unresolved. V was trimmed by 0 bases and J by 4 bases, leaving 22 bases between them. The V gene's germline CDR1 is SGHAT and CDR2 FQNNGV. CDR3 length equals 20 residues.

This sequence joins TRBV7-2 and TRBJ2-5; the D is unclear. V gave up 4 bases and J gave up 7 bases, with 19 bases separating them. The CDR3 is 15 residues long. Germline V CDR1 and CDR2: SGHTA, FQGNSA. CDR3 nucleotides: TGTGCCAGCAGCTCGTCGCCCCATGGGTTTGGGACCCAGTACTTC. It specifies CASSSSPHGFGTQYF.

The chain combines TRBV6-2 or TRBV6-3 with TRBJ2-1; the D call may be TRBD1 or TRBD2 (6 bases each). The V and J ends lost 1 base and 6 bases respectively, with 13 bases between them. Germline values: CDR1 MNHEY, CDR2 SVGEGT. This CDR3 comprises 15 residues. This CDR3 is CASSYYAEGGNEQFF. CDR3 nucleotides: TGTGCCAGCAGTTACTATGCGGAGGGGGGCAATGAGCAGTTCTTC.

This chain uses TRBV5-5 with TRBJ1-3; weak D call: TRBD1 (6 bases). Trimming removed 0 bases at V and 5 bases at J, with 15 bases between. The length of the CDR3 is 16 residues. CDR1 and CDR2 from the germline V gene are SGHKS and YYEKEE (reference sequence). The CDR3 protein is CASSLGGLRGRNTIYF. The CDR3, as DNA: TGTGCCAGCAGCTTGGGCGGTCTCCGGGGGCGAAACACCATATATTTT.

This sequence joins TRBV6-6 and TRBJ2-6; weak D call: TRBD1 (5 bases). Germline V gene data show CDR1 as MNHNY and CDR2 as SVGAGI (reference sequence). V dropped 5 bases and J dropped 0 bases, with 11 bases sitting between them. This CDR3 comprises 16 residues. The CDR3 region is CASSDSPNSGANVLTF. The CDR3 DNA follows: TGTGCCAGCAGTGACAGTCCGAACTCTGGGGCCAACGTCCTGACTTTC.

This chain uses TRBV6-2 or TRBV6-3 with TRBJ1-1, with a possible D match to TRBD1 (5 bases). Germline V gives CDR1 MNHEY, CDR2 SVGEGT. Between the trimmed V and J ends, which lost 5 bases and 3 bases, there was a span of 13 bases. CDR3 length: 14 residues. The DNA for the CDR3 is TGTGCCAGCAGTCCATGGGGGTTAGACACTGAAGCTTTCTTT. This sequence encodes CASSPWGLDTEAFF.

A few counts support this clonotype. The chain recombines TRBV2 with TRBJ1-2; D is ambiguous. Looked up from germline, CDR1 is SNHLY and CDR2 is FYNNEI. The CDR3 is made up of 13 amino acids. Trimming left V 1 base short and J 10 bases short, with 13 bases between. CDR3 loop: CASSEEVASSYTF. The CDR3 DNA reads TGTGCCAGCAGTGAAGAGGTTGCCAGTTCCTACACCTTC.

This clonotype was found many times. This sequence joins TRBV7-6 and TRBJ1-5; the D gene is possibly TRBD1 (5 bases). Germline V CDR1 and CDR2: SGHVS, FNYEAQ. This CDR3 is 16 amino acids long. V was cut by 1 base and J by 4 bases, with 14 bases left in between. The CDR3 DNA is TGTGCCAGCAGCTTAGGTGGGGGGGGAAGAAATCAGCCCCAGCATTTT. This sequence encodes CASSLGGGGRNQPQHF.

The chain is built from TRBV20-1 and TRBJ2-1; 7 positions agree with TRBD2. CDR1 is DFQATT, CDR2 SNEGSKA, per germline (reference sequence). V dropped 0 bases and J dropped 8; count of bases not matched to a gene: 10. The CDR3 consists of 15 residues. The CDR3 spells CSARDPSGIGYEQFF. CDR3 nucleotides: TGCAGTGCTAGAGACCCCAGCGGGATAGGCTATGAGCAGTTCTTC.

The rearrangement joins TRBV10-2 to TRBJ2-7, with unresolved D. Germline V CDR1 and CDR2: WSHSY, SAAADI. The CDR3 runs 13 residues. The V and J ends lost 5 bases and 4 bases respectively, with 12 bases between them. CDR3: CASSPGSGYEQYV. The DNA of the CDR3 is TGCGCCAGCAGTCCCGGTTCGGGTTACGAGCAGTACGTC.

This chain uses TRBV20-1 with TRBJ2-1; D not certain. Germline CDR1 and CDR2: DFQATT and SNEGSKA (reference sequence). V gave up 4 bases and J gave up 0 bases, with 13 bases separating them. The CDR3 spans 15 residues. In nucleotides, the CDR3 is TGCAGTGCTACAGCCTCCTTGAGCTCCTACAATGAGCAGTTCTTC. The encoded protein is CSATASLSSYNEQFF.

The chain links TRBV11-2 to TRBJ2-1; D uncertain. Trimming removed 2 bases at V and 7 bases at J, with 9 bases between. This CDR3 is built from 13 residues. Germline loops: CDR1 SGHAT, CDR2 FQNNGV. CDR3 region: CASSLSAWNEQFF. CDR3 nucleotides: TGTGCCAGCAGCTTAAGTGCGTGGAATGAGCAGTTCTTC.

This clonotype appeared a few times. This chain links TRBV20-1 with TRBJ2-1; 9 bases are shared with TRBD2. The CDR3 sequence is 14 residues long. Germline V lookup: CDR1 DFQATT, CDR2 SNEGSKA (reference sequence). CDR3 loop: CSGAGLAPDNEQFF. Here the CDR3 DNA reads TGCAGCGGTGCCGGACTAGCGCCCGACAATGAGCAGTTCTTC.

This clonotype has more than one count but fewer than ten. The rearrangement joins TRBV19 to TRBJ2-7; 9 nucleotides match TRBD1. Germline V gene lookup returns CDR1 LNHDA and CDR2 SQIVND (reference sequence). V shed 7 bases and J 5 bases; nucleotides not matched to a gene: 15. CDR3 length equals 16 residues. In nucleotides, the CDR3 is TGTGCCAGTAATACCTTCATCGGGACAGGGATCCACGAGCAGTACTTC. It translates to CASNTFIGTGIHEQYF.

The V and J genes are TRBV28 and TRBJ1-1, with D unclear. V shed 4 bases and J shed 11 bases, with 11 bases lying between them. CDR1 is MDHEN, CDR2 SYDVKM, per germline. The CDR3 totals 11 residues. CDR3 coding DNA: TGTGCCAGCAGTTCGTACTATGAGGCTTTCTTT. Encoded protein: CASSSYYEAFF. Full variable domain (missing parts from reference TRBV28 and TRBJ1-1): DVKVTQSSRYLVKRTGEKVFLECVQDMDHENMFWYRQDPGLGLRLIYFSYDVKMKEKGDIPEGYSVSREKKERFSLILESASTNQTSMYLCASSSYYEAFFGQGTRLTVV.

The chain links TRBV7-8 to TRBJ2-1, with 8 nucleotides matching TRBD1. CDR1 and CDR2 from the germline V gene are SGHVS and FQNEAQ. The ends lost 5 bases at V and 6 bases at J; junction bases unmatched: 6. The CDR3 has 14 residues. The CDR3 nucleotides read TGTGCCAGCAGCCGGACAGGGCAAGGCAATGAGCAGTTCTTC. This encodes CASSRTGQGNEQFF. The whole variable domain, remainder taken from reference TRBV7-8 and TRBJ2-1, is GAGVSQSPRYKVAKRGQDVALRCDPISGHVSLFWYQQALGQGPEFLTYFQNEAQLDKSGLPSDRFFAERPEGSVSTLKIQRTQQEDSAVYLCASSRTGQGNEQFFGPGTRLTVL.

This clonotype was seen repeatedly, ten times or more. This sequence joins TRBV7-2 and TRBJ2-5; 10 positions match TRBD2. Germline lookup yields CDR1 SGHTA and CDR2 FQGNSA. The CDR3 length is 17 residues. J lost 4 bases, V lost 3 bases, and 11 bases had no gene match. The chain's CDR3 is CASSLKTGLAIGETQYF. CDR3 coding DNA: TGTGCCAGCAGCTTGAAAACGGGACTAGCGATTGGAGAGACCCAGTACTTC.

This clonotype showed up just a few times. The chain employs TRBV24-1 and TRBJ2-2; 8 nucleotides agree with TRBD1. The CDR3 sequence is 14 residues long. Germline CDR1 is KGHDR and CDR2 is SFDVKD. Trimming cost V 4 bases and J 7 bases; bases outside gene matches: 4. CDR3 in amino acids: CATSEPGQGGELFF. The CDR3 DNA reads as TGTGCCACCAGTGAACCAGGACAGGGCGGGGAGCTGTTTTTT.